This T cell receptor beta chain comes out of a study of Graves' ophthalmopathy and Graves' hyperthyroidism. CDR3 regions of TCR beta were amplified from RNA transcripts. Scientists carried out first-round RT-PCR using HTBI primers and then a second-round multiplex PCR. TCRdb independently ran MiXCR on the multiplex PCR reads; one entry per CDR3 protein. Of over 150,000 distinct CDR3 sequences listed, approximately 40% are singletons. This clonotype has ten or more counts. What it recognizes is unknown. General study points: With 65% to 71% sensitivity and 72% to 80% specificity, the model predicted ophthalmopathy progression. Among expanded thyroid clonotypes above 0.001 frequency, most also occurred in blood.

With 0 bases clipped from V and 2 bases from J, the junction kept 7 bases outside the gene matches. The CDR3 has 16 amino acids. The germline gives CDR1 MNHEY, CDR2 SVGEGT. The gene calls are TRBV6-2 or TRBV6-3 and TRBJ2-7; 7 bases map to TRBD1. The receptor comes from a woman between 40 and 55 years old with Graves' ophthalmopathy. Sequencing was done on a sample of peripheral blood. CDR3 protein: CASSYSTYRGAYEQYF. The CDR3 DNA is TGTGCCAGCAGTTACTCGACCTACAGGGGAGCCTACGAGCAGTACTTC.